This T cell receptor beta chain was observed in a study of TET2 disruption in CD19-targeted CAR T cells. Unmatched junction bases numbered 5, after V lost 6 bases and J lost 7 bases. The CDR3 has 14 residues. The germline gives CDR1 SNHLY, CDR2 FYNNEI. Treatment denoted: autologous CTL019 cells: CD19 CAR with 4-1BB and CD3 zeta domains. Comment on this clone: Its matching antigen is unknown. The observed sequence ends 3 residues before the CDR3 terminus, with the missing tail filled in from the germline J gene.

The table came from immunoSEQ multiplex PCR; TCRdb's copy has only in-frame clones and leaves some out. The sample has around 27,000 clones. The chain combines TRBV2 with TRBJ1-5; TRBD1 matches 11 bases. The clonotype originates from a man aged 70-80 years with chronic lymphocytic leukemia. Sequenced here: CD8- CAR+ T cells sorted from cultured blood T cells, sampled for CD19 CAR T cell therapy. Subset in this sample: CD8-negative CAR-positive T cells from the infusion product. The CDR3 reads CASSGTGGLQPQHF. The CDR3 bases that were read are TGTGCCAGCAGCGGGACAGGGGGTTTGCAGCCC.